One T cell receptor (beta chain) is described in this entry. The antigen is not known. This entry belongs to a study of CD8 T cells in ankylosing spondylitis. Study results and caveats: Blood of patients with ankylosing spondylitis appeared to be characterized by a TCR beta motif of about 8 highly homologous variants.

It was by quantitative 5'-RACE with molecular barcodes that TCR beta libraries were made. TCRdb used MiXCR to reprocess the 5' RACE reads, holding one entry per CDR3 protein. The sample lists 200,000 to 250,000 distinct CDR3 sequences; roughly 10% were seen once. The specimen was blood, either unsorted or a sorted T cell fraction (not recorded which). The sequence was collected from a male donor with ankylosing spondylitis or in good health (not recorded which).

The CDR3 sequence is CASSDLVIVGYGYTF. DNA of the CDR3: TGTGCCAGCAGTGACTTGGTGATTGTGGGCTATGGCTACACCTTC. This sequence joins TRBV2 and TRBJ1-2; D is undetermined. Germline-derived CDR1 and CDR2 are SNHLY and FYNNEI. This CDR3 region has 15 residues. V lost 3 bases, J lost 4 bases, and 15 bases lay in between.